The 29 T cell receptor beta chains given below trace back to one sample, sequenced in a study of identical twins. TCRdb processed the 5' RACE reads anew with MiXCR; each CDR3 protein has one entry. This table holds about 200,000 distinct CDR3 sequences, 10% found once. Sequences were obtained from memory T cells sorted from blood. These receptors all stem from a man in his forties or fifties in good health.

The J gene is TRBJ1-2, the V gene TRBV24-1, with D possibly matching TRBD1 (5 bases). CDR3 size: 14 residues. CDR1 is KGHDR and CDR2 is SFDVKD in the germline V gene. Trimming left V 2 bases short and J 8 bases short, with 14 bases between. The CDR3 DNA reads TGTGCCACCAGTGATTCCCGGAGGGGTTTCGGCTACACCTTC. This sequence encodes CATSDSRRGFGYTF.

A few counts support this clonotype. The V and J genes are TRBV18 and TRBJ1-6; TRBD1 aligns across 9 bases. The CDR3 is 14 residues long. CDR1 KGHSH and CDR2 LQKENI come from the germline V gene. V was clipped by 5 bases and J by 9 bases; unmatched bases: 5. The DNA for the CDR3 is TGTGCCAGCTCAGCCGGGACAGGGAGTTCACCCCTCCACTTT. Its translation is CASSAGTGSSPLHF.

This chain uses TRBV29-1 with TRBJ2-7; a possible D gene is TRBD2 (6 bases). The CDR3 spans 12 residues. Between the trimmed V and J ends, which lost 4 bases and 6 bases, there was a span of 13 bases. The V gene's germline CDR1 is SQVTM and CDR2 ANQGSEA. The CDR3 sequence is CSVGLVGPEQYF. For the CDR3, the DNA is TGCAGCGTTGGACTAGTCGGCCCCGAGCAGTACTTC.

This clonotype was observed a few times. The genes are TRBV11-2 and TRBJ1-5; D ambiguous. The germline V gene encodes CDR1 SGHAT and CDR2 FQNNGV. The CDR3 covers 18 residues. Between the trimmed V and J ends, which lost 4 bases and 0 bases, there was a span of 19 bases. CDR3 protein: CASSSRSYGAYSNQPQHF. The CDR3 DNA sequence: TGTGCCAGCAGCTCCCGGTCGTACGGCGCGTATAGCAATCAGCCCCAGCATTTT.

This clonotype has more than one count but fewer than ten. An end of the junction differs from the germline gene, which may be a read error. V gene TRBV5-1 combines with J gene TRBJ1-2; 7 bases agree with TRBD1. The germline CDR1 and CDR2 sequences are SGHRS and YFSETQ. There are 14 residues in the CDR3. Here the CDR3 reads CASSPGWQGDGYPF. CDR3 DNA: TGCGCCAGCAGCCCCGGATGGCAGGGGGATGGCTACCCCTTC.

V is TRBV4-3 and J is TRBJ2-7, with 7 bases lining up with TRBD1. The CDR3 consists of 16 residues. Germline V gene data show CDR1 as LGHNA and CDR2 as YSLEER. The V gene end was trimmed by 0 bases and the J gene end by 2 bases; junction bases not matched to a gene: 7. CDR3 bases: TGCGCCAGCAGCCAAGATATGGGGACAGCCCCCTACGAGCAGTACTTC. Its translation: CASSQDMGTAPYEQYF.

The table lists this clonotype with many counts. The chain combines TRBV7-8 with TRBJ2-1; 9 bases align to TRBD1. Germline V gene data show CDR1 as SGHVS and CDR2 as FQNEAQ. The CDR3 runs to 17 residues. V lost 5 bases, J lost 1 base, and 9 bases stayed unmatched. The CDR3 is CASSRRQGDISYNEQFF. The DNA of the CDR3 is TGTGCCAGCAGCCGCCGACAGGGGGATATTTCCTACAATGAGCAGTTCTTC.

Many counts were recorded for this clonotype. This chain uses TRBV4-2 with TRBJ1-5; D unclear. Trimming pared 1 base from V and 0 bases from J, leaving 7 bases between. The CDR3 runs 15 residues. Germline assignment: CDR1 LGHNA and CDR2 YNFKEQ. DNA for the CDR3: TGTGCCAGCAGCCAAGTTCACCCTAGCAATCAGCCCCAGCATTTT. Translating it yields CASSQVHPSNQPQHF.

Ten or more counts support this clonotype. The chain links TRBV12-3 or TRBV12-4 to TRBJ1-4; D is possibly TRBD1 (6 bases). The V end lost 7 bases, the J end lost 8 bases, and 8 bases lay between the germline ends. The CDR3 runs 11 residues. CDR3 protein: CASKQGEKLFF. In DNA, the CDR3 is TGTGCCAGCAAACAGGGAGAAAAACTGTTTTTT.

There are many counts of this clonotype. The CDR3 is CASSLALRTAGTEAFF. The CDR3, as DNA: TGCGCCAGCAGCTTAGCCCTCCGAACTGCGGGGACTGAAGCTTTCTTT. This chain connects TRBV5-1 to TRBJ1-1, with unresolved D. From germline, CDR1 is SGHRS and CDR2 YFSETQ. Deletions cut 2 bases from V and 5 bases from J, with 19 bases between. There are 16 residues in the CDR3.

This clonotype was seen many times. The rearrangement uses TRBV15 and TRBJ2-7; 7 bases are a match to TRBD1. This CDR3 has 14 amino acids. Germline V CDR1 and CDR2: LNHNV, YYDKDF (reference sequence). Trimming removed 3 bases from V and 3 bases from J; junction bases left unmatched: 5. The CDR3 DNA sequence: TGTGCCACCAGCAGGGACAGGTTCAGCTACGAGCAGTACTTC. This sequence encodes CATSRDRFSYEQYF.

This clonotype was detected many times. This rearrangement joins TRBV27 to TRBJ2-7, with a tentative D call TRBD1 (5 bases). V was clipped by 6 bases and J by 3 bases, with 18 bases between them. The CDR3 length is 15 residues. The germline CDR1 and CDR2 sequences are MNHEY and SMNVEV (reference sequence). DNA of the CDR3: TGTGCCAGCAGGTTGAGAGCGACAGTAGACTACGAGCAGTACTTC. Amino acid sequence: CASRLRATVDYEQYF.

The rearrangement uses TRBV30 and TRBJ2-2; D gene unclear. The V end was cut by 0 bases, the J end by 1 base, with 6 bases between. In germline, CDR1 is GTSNPN, CDR2 SVGIG (reference sequence). The CDR3 is 14 residues long. DNA of the CDR3: TGTGCCTGGAGTGTAACCCGGAACACCGGGGAGCTGTTTTTT. Residues: CAWSVTRNTGELFF.

This clonotype has only a few counts. The CDR3 DNA reads as TGTGCCAGCAGTTACTCGATGTCCCTAGCGGGAGGAGATACGCAGTATTTT. Its protein product is CASSYSMSLAGGDTQYF. The V and J genes are TRBV6-2 or TRBV6-3 and TRBJ2-3; 11 nucleotides agree with TRBD2. With 0 bases clipped from V and 5 bases from J, the junction kept 7 bases outside the gene matches. The length of the CDR3 is 17 residues. The germline V gene encodes CDR1 MNHEY and CDR2 SVGEGT.

This clonotype was seen repeatedly, ten times or more. This chain uses TRBV10-2 with TRBJ2-7; D unclear. CDR3 length equals 13 residues. Germline V gene data show CDR1 as WSHSY and CDR2 as SAAADI. V lost 2 bases and J lost 7, with 12 bases in between. The CDR3 sequence: CASSEGQAIEQYF. The CDR3 DNA sequence: TGCGCCAGCAGTGAGGGGCAGGCTATAGAGCAGTACTTC.

A word on this clonotype: A read error may explain this, as a much larger clone is one base away. This chain uses TRBV15 with TRBJ2-3; D perhaps matches TRBD2 (6 bases). The CDR3 has 21 amino acids. Germline-derived CDR1 and CDR2 are LNHNV and YYDKDF (reference sequence). V was shortened by 0 bases and J by 3 bases, with 28 bases between the two germline ends. The CDR3 is CATSRDRGGAQGWMVTDTQYF. The CDR3 DNA follows: TGTGCCACCAGCAGAGACCGAGGCGGGGCGCAGGGTTGGATGGTGACAGATACGCAGTATTTT. Full variable domain (remainder filled in from reference TRBV15 and TRBJ2-3): DAMVIQNPRYQVTQFGKPVTLSCSQTLNHNVMYWYQQKSSQAPKLLFHYYDKDFNNEADTPDNFQSRRPNTSFCFLDIRSPGLGDTAMYLCATSRDRGGAQGWMVTDTQYFGPGTRLTVL.

The J gene is TRBJ1-5, the V gene TRBV24-1; D may be TRBD1 (5 bases). CDR3 length equals 14 residues. Per the germline V gene, CDR1 is KGHDR and CDR2 is SFDVKD. Trimming took off 3 bases at V and 6 bases at J, with 11 bases between the two ends. The CDR3 sequence is CATSDLPGGQPQHF. The DNA for the CDR3 is TGTGCCACCAGTGATCTCCCGGGGGGTCAGCCCCAGCATTTT.

The rearrangement joins TRBV18 to TRBJ1-1, with D possibly TRBD1 on 6 matching bases. Trimming shortened V by 0 bases and J by 11 bases, and 13 bases separated the two germline ends. The CDR3 is 13 residues long. CDR1 KGHSH and CDR2 LQKENI come from the germline V gene. The CDR3 nucleotides read TGTGCCAGCTCACCACCCAGTCCGGGGGCGGCTTTCTTT. Translated: CASSPPSPGAAFF.

Many counts were recorded for this clonotype. The V call is TRBV6-2 or TRBV6-3, the J call TRBJ1-2, with TRBD1 matching 8 bases. Losses at the gene ends were 6 bases for V and 7 bases for J; bases not matched to a gene: 10. Germline-derived CDR1 and CDR2 are MNHEY and SVGEGT. This CDR3 has 14 amino acids. The CDR3 nucleotides read TGTGCCAGCAGAAAGACAGGGGAGAGCTCTGGCTACACCTTC. It encodes CASRKTGESSGYTF.

This clonotype was observed many times. The rearrangement uses TRBV6-1 and TRBJ2-3; D ambiguous. The CDR3 runs 15 residues. CDR1 and CDR2 from the germline V gene are MNHNS and SASEGT. V dropped 5 bases and J dropped 2 bases, with 14 bases sitting between them. CDR3 loop: CASSPGFGPTDTQYF. Here the CDR3 DNA reads TGTGCCAGCAGTCCTGGATTCGGGCCCACAGATACGCAGTATTTT.

The chain combines TRBV7-2 with TRBJ2-5; TRBD2 aligns across 7 bases. Germline V lookup: CDR1 SGHTA, CDR2 FQGNSA. The CDR3 is 13 amino acids. Unmatched junction bases numbered 3, after V lost 3 bases and J lost 5 bases. DNA for the CDR3: TGTGCCAGCAGCTTCGGGGGGTTGGAGACCCAGTACTTC. Protein product: CASSFGGLETQYF. Drawing the rest from reference TRBV7-2 and TRBJ2-5, the complete variable domain is GAGVSQSPSNKVTEKGKDVELRCDPISGHTALYWYRQSLGQGLEFLIYFQGNSAPDKSGLPSDRFSAERTGGSVSTLTIQRTQQEDSAVYLCASSFGGLETQYFGPGTRLLVL.

This clonotype was seen ten or more times. CDR3 DNA: TGCGCCAGCAGCCACGAAGTGGGGGGGAATGAAAAACTGTTTTTT. This sequence encodes CASSHEVGGNEKLFF. The J gene is TRBJ1-4, the V gene TRBV4-3, with a possible D match to TRBD1 (5 bases). From germline, CDR1 is LGHNA and CDR2 YSLEER. V gave up 3 bases and J gave up 5 bases, with 13 bases separating them. The CDR3 extends over 15 amino acids.

There are many counts of this clonotype. The CDR3 reads CASSFGDLRQFF. DNA for the CDR3: TGTGCCAGCAGTTTCGGGGACTTAAGGCAGTTCTTC. The V and J genes are TRBV12-3 or TRBV12-4 and TRBJ2-1; D may be TRBD2 (6 bases). This CDR3 is 12 amino acids long. Deletions cut 3 bases from V and 12 bases from J, with 12 bases between.

This clonotype was counted ten times or more. The chain carries TRBV15 and TRBJ1-5, with a weak D call TRBD1 (6 bases). The CDR3 has 16 amino acids. V was clipped by 0 bases and J by 7 bases, with 16 bases between them. From germline, CDR1 is LNHNV and CDR2 YYDKDF (reference sequence). The CDR3 is CATSRDLLKGDQPQHF. The CDR3 coding sequence is TGTGCCACCAGCAGAGATTTGTTGAAGGGGGACCAGCCCCAGCATTTT.

At least ten counts were recorded for this clonotype. The V gene is TRBV7-9, the J gene TRBJ2-1; 13 bases match TRBD2. This CDR3 has 16 amino acids. V trimming: 3 bases; J trimming: 2 bases; junction bases outside the gene matches: 1. Germline assignment: CDR1 SEHNR and CDR2 FQNEAQ (reference sequence). The CDR3 region is CASSFTSGGAYNEQFF. Written as DNA, the CDR3 is TGTGCCAGCAGCTTTACTAGCGGGGGGGCCTACAATGAGCAGTTCTTC. Together with reference TRBV7-9 and TRBJ2-1, the CDR3 gives the full variable domain: DTGVSQNPRHKITKRGQNVTFRCDPISEHNRLYWYRQTLGQGPEFLTYFQNEAQLEKSRLLSDRFSAERPKGSFSTLEIQRTEQGDSAMYLCASSFTSGGAYNEQFFGPGTRLTVL.

This clonotype was seen a few times. The chain has TRBV7-2 and TRBJ2-7; 9 bases match TRBD1. From germline, CDR1 is SGHTA and CDR2 FQGNSA. The CDR3 runs to 16 residues. With 4 bases clipped from V and 2 bases from J, the junction kept 9 bases outside the gene matches. Here the CDR3 DNA reads TGTGCCAGCAGCTCCGGACTCCGGGACAGGGCCTACGAGCAGTACTTC. This gives the protein CASSSGLRDRAYEQYF.

This clonotype was picked up many times. The genes are TRBV10-3 and TRBJ1-2, with no clear D. CDR3 length equals 12 residues. The germline V gene encodes CDR1 ENHRY and CDR2 SYGVKD. V was trimmed by 3 bases and J by 6 bases, leaving 8 bases between them. Here the CDR3 reads CAISDSINGYTF. For the CDR3, the DNA is TGTGCCATCAGTGACAGTATCAATGGCTACACCTTC.

This rearrangement joins TRBV20-1 to TRBJ1-5, with TRBD1 matching 7 bases. The germline gives CDR1 DFQATT, CDR2 SNEGSKA (reference sequence). The CDR3 length is 13 residues. The J segment lost 5 bases and the V segment lost 5 bases, leaving 6 bases of the junction unmatched. The CDR3 reads CSARQGGDQPQHF. DNA of the CDR3: TGCAGTGCTCGACAGGGAGGGGATCAGCCCCAGCATTTT.

This clonotype has ten or more counts. The V call is TRBV11-2, the J call TRBJ2-1, with D possibly being TRBD1 or TRBD2 (5 bases each). There are 15 residues in the CDR3. Germline CDR1 and CDR2: SGHAT and FQNNGV. Trimming cost V 5 bases and J 1 base, with 12 bases left between them. The CDR3 loop is CASSPGARSYNEQFF. DNA of the CDR3: TGTGCCAGCAGCCCCGGGGCGCGGTCCTACAATGAGCAGTTCTTC.